The clone carrying this TCR beta chain was recorded many times. The antigen is not known. TCR beta CDR3 regions were amplified from RNA. When the TCR CDR3 underwent first-round RT-PCR, the HTBI primer set was used. TCRdb ran MiXCR on the multiplex PCR reads and lists one entry per CDR3 protein. The sample has hundreds of thousands of distinct CDR3 sequences, around 20% seen once. In germline, CDR1 is SGHTA, CDR2 FQGTGA. This CDR3 comprises 14 residues. V was trimmed by 5 bases and J by 5 bases, leaving 12 bases between them. The data derive from a study of T cells in Graves' hyperthyroidism and ophthalmopathy. Study-wide background: Pretreatment peripheral blood was obtained at initial diagnosis.

Investigators excluded patients with uncontrolled infection, other autoimmune disease, pregnancy or lactation. Extraction of PBMCs used 8.5 to 10 ml of fresh peripheral blood. Study outcomes and limitations: Most thyroid clonotypes with frequency above 0.001 were detected in blood.

The TCR originated in a man aged 40-55 years with Graves' ophthalmopathy. Sequencing used blood. The rearrangement links TRBV7-3 to TRBJ2-2, with D unclear. The CDR3: CASSPMTPTGELFF. The CDR3 coding sequence is TGTGCCAGCAGCCCCATGACTCCAACCGGGGAGCTGTTTTTT.